What follows are 27 T cell receptor beta chains derived from one specimen sequenced in a study of T-cell reconstitution after alpha-beta-depleted transplantation in children. Researchers prepared the TCRbeta library using unique molecular identifiers, the study reports. TCRdb reanalysed the PCR reads using MiXCR and keeps one entry per CDR3 protein. The table lists tens of thousands of distinct CDR3 sequences, approximately 6% of them singletons, with 30% in the top ten. The source was PBMCs, mostly from graft donor cells, collected 60 days after TCRalphabeta/CD19-depleted stem cell transplant. The receptors derive from a female patient aged 2-10 years who had a stem cell transplant for aplastic anemia, so the T cells may come from the graft donor.

This clonotype appeared many times. The V call is TRBV20-1, the J call TRBJ1-4; no clear D. The CDR3 is 14 amino acids. Trimming shortened V by 5 bases and J by 4 bases, and 14 bases separated the two germline ends. Germline V gene lookup returns CDR1 DFQATT and CDR2 SNEGSKA (reference sequence). As DNA, the CDR3 is TGCAGTGCTTCTTCGGGGATAGATAATGAAAAACTGTTTTTT. Translated, it gives CSASSGIDNEKLFF.

This clonotype was seen more than once but under ten times. The V and J genes are TRBV7-9 and TRBJ1-1; TRBD1 matches at 8 bases. Germline V gene lookup returns CDR1 SEHNR and CDR2 FQNEAQ (reference sequence). This CDR3 spans 13 amino acids. The V gene end was trimmed by 5 bases and the J gene end by 10 bases; junction bases not matched to a gene: 9. CDR3 region: CASSQGADTRAFF. The CDR3 DNA reads as TGTGCCAGCAGCCAGGGGGCTGACACTAGAGCTTTCTTT.

The gene calls are TRBV7-8 and TRBJ1-2; 11 bases are shared with TRBD1. CDR1 is SGHVS and CDR2 is FQNEAQ in the germline V gene. The CDR3 spans 15 residues. After removal of 5 bases from V and 4 bases from J, the junction contained 6 bases not matched to a gene. The CDR3 bases are TGTGCCAGCAGCCGGGACAGGGGGGGTAGCTATGGCTACACCTTC. Protein sequence: CASSRDRGGSYGYTF.

The chain carries TRBV20-1 and TRBJ1-3; maybe TRBD1 (5 bases). Trimming pared 0 bases from V and 0 bases from J, leaving 15 bases between. The CDR3 consists of 17 residues. CDR1 is DFQATT and CDR2 is SNEGSKA in the germline V gene (reference sequence). The CDR3 nucleotides are TGCAGTGCTAGAGACTCACGGGGCACGCACTCTGGAAACACCATATATTTT. It translates to CSARDSRGTHSGNTIYF.

This clonotype was recorded many times. The chain employs TRBV12-3 or TRBV12-4 and TRBJ2-1; D gene ambiguous. V was trimmed by 6 bases and J by 2 bases, leaving 11 bases between them. The CDR3 loop spans 14 amino acids. The CDR3, as DNA: TGTGCCAGCAGACCCGACCAGACCTACAATGAGCAGTTCTTC. Residues: CASRPDQTYNEQFF.

This clonotype was detected only a few times. The genes are TRBV7-2 and TRBJ2-5; 7 bases map to TRBD2. The length of the CDR3 is 16 residues. Germline lookup yields CDR1 SGHTA and CDR2 FQGNSA. The ends lost 5 bases at V and 0 bases at J; junction bases unmatched: 9. Here the CDR3 reads CASSRRASGDQETQYF. CDR3 nucleotide sequence: TGTGCCAGCAGCCGCCGGGCTAGCGGAGACCAAGAGACCCAGTACTTC. The full variable domain, completed using reference TRBV7-2 and TRBJ2-5, is GAGVSQSPSNKVTEKGKDVELRCDPISGHTALYWYRQSLGQGLEFLIYFQGNSAPDKSGLPSDRFSAERTGGSVSTLTIQRTQQEDSAVYLCASSRRASGDQETQYFGPGTRLLVL.

This clonotype was counted many times. The gene calls are TRBV10-1 and TRBJ1-1; maybe TRBD1 (6 bases). Germline CDR1 WNHNN, CDR2 SYGVQD (reference sequence). Between the trimmed V and J ends, which lost 1 base and 5 bases, there was a span of 14 bases. CDR3 size: 15 residues. In nucleotides, the CDR3 is TGCGCCAGCAGTGAGTTTTCGACAGGACGAACTGAAGCTTTCTTT. Residues: CASSEFSTGRTEAFF.

This clonotype was seen many times. The chain links TRBV5-6 to TRBJ2-5, with unresolved D. Germline CDR1 and CDR2: SGHDT and YYEEEE. CDR3 length equals 13 residues. The V and J ends lost 0 bases and 6 bases respectively, with 9 bases between them. The CDR3 DNA is TGTGCCAGCAGCTTGGCCGGCAGAAAGACCCAGTACTTC. Translating it yields CASSLAGRKTQYF.

This sequence joins TRBV3-1 and TRBJ2-7; 8 nucleotides agree with TRBD2. CDR1 and CDR2 (germline): LGHDT, YNNKEL (reference sequence). V was pared by 1 base and J by 1 base, with 3 bases of the junction left unmatched. This CDR3 is built from 15 residues. This CDR3 is CASSQASGGSYEQYF. DNA of the CDR3: TGTGCCAGCAGCCAAGCTTCGGGGGGGTCCTACGAGCAGTACTTC.

This clonotype was observed at least ten times. J is TRBJ2-2 and V is TRBV7-9; 8 nucleotides match TRBD2. This CDR3 has 15 residues. CDR1 is SEHNR, CDR2 FQNEAQ, per germline (reference sequence). The V and J ends lost 5 bases and 3 bases, in that order; junction bases with no gene match: 5. Here the CDR3 reads CASSPSGGHTGELFF. The CDR3 DNA follows: TGTGCCAGCAGCCCGTCGGGGGGGCACACCGGGGAGCTGTTTTTT.

This clonotype was counted only a few times. The rearrangement joins TRBV14 to TRBJ1-1; D perhaps matches TRBD1 (5 bases). CDR3 length: 13 amino acids. Deletions cut 6 bases from V and 7 bases from J, with 15 bases between. In germline, CDR1 is SGHDN, CDR2 FVKESK. CDR3 bases: TGTGCCAGCAGTCTCACTGACAGAGTTGAAGCTTTCTTT. It is translated as CASSLTDRVEAFF.

This clonotype appeared a few times. The chain employs TRBV6-2 or TRBV6-3 and TRBJ2-1; maybe TRBD2 (5 bases). The germline CDR1 and CDR2 sequences are MNHEY and SVGEGT. Trimming left V 6 bases short and J 3 bases short, with 18 bases between. CDR3 length: 16 residues. In nucleotides, the CDR3 is TGTGCCAGCAGCCCCCTCAGAAGCGGAGGCTACAATGAGCAGTTCTTC. Translated: CASSPLRSGGYNEQFF.

This clonotype was seen repeatedly, ten times or more. The CDR3 DNA follows: TGTGCCAGCAGCGTACTAGCGGCGCCCGAGACCCAGTACTTC. This sequence encodes CASSVLAAPETQYF. The chain is built from TRBV9 and TRBJ2-5; TRBD2 matches 7 bases. The CDR3 has 14 residues. The V gene's germline CDR1 is SGDLS and CDR2 YYNGEE. V shed 1 base and J 5 bases; nucleotides not matched to a gene: 5.

This clonotype came up many times. The rearrangement joins TRBV20-1 to TRBJ1-2, with 8 bases aligning to TRBD1. This CDR3 has 14 amino acids. The germline V gene has CDR1 DFQATT and CDR2 SNEGSKA (reference sequence). V dropped 6 bases and J dropped 5; count of bases not matched to a gene: 11. CDR3 protein: CSAPFQGARYGYTF. The CDR3 DNA reads TGCAGTGCCCCCTTTCAGGGGGCTCGGTATGGCTACACCTTC.

This clonotype was observed many times. The chain joins TRBV3-1 to TRBJ1-4; D unresolved. Germline CDR1 reads LGHDT; CDR2 reads YNNKEL (reference sequence). Trimming shortened V by 0 bases and J by 10 bases, and 6 bases separated the two germline ends. The CDR3 totals 12 residues. CDR3 residues: CASSQEYRKLFF. The CDR3 DNA follows: TGTGCCAGCAGCCAAGAGTATAGAAAACTGTTTTTT.

This chain uses TRBV7-6 with TRBJ2-5; perhaps TRBD2 as D (6 bases). The CDR3 has 15 residues. Trimming took off 1 base at V and 5 bases at J, with 14 bases between the two ends. Germline V lookup: CDR1 SGHVS, CDR2 FNYEAQ. Here the CDR3 reads CASSLGSAGGETQYF. For the CDR3, the DNA is TGTGCCAGCAGCTTAGGTAGCGCCGGAGGGGAGACCCAGTACTTC.

In its sample, this clonotype was seen a few times. This chain joins TRBV9 and TRBJ2-3; D may be TRBD1 or TRBD2 (5 bases each). Germline lookup yields CDR1 SGDLS and CDR2 YYNGEE. V lost 4 bases to trimming and J lost 6 bases, with 9 bases between them. This CDR3 contains 12 residues. CDR3 protein: CASSPWGDTQYF. The CDR3, as DNA: TGTGCCAGCAGCCCTTGGGGGGATACGCAGTATTTT.

There are a few counts of this clonotype. The V gene is TRBV20-1, the J gene TRBJ1-1, with D possibly TRBD1 on 6 matching bases. In germline, CDR1 is DFQATT, CDR2 SNEGSKA (reference sequence). The CDR3 runs to 14 residues. DNA of the CDR3: TGCAGCCCCCTTGAGGGGGGAACTTACACTGAAGCTTTCTTT. Translation: CSPLEGGTYTEAFF.

This clonotype was detected many times. The chain recombines TRBV5-4 with TRBJ2-3; D not certain. The germline gives CDR1 SGHNT, CDR2 YYREEE (reference sequence). The CDR3 has 13 residues. Trimming cost V 2 bases and J 0 bases, with 4 bases left between them. This CDR3 is CASSFPSTDTQYF. In DNA form, the CDR3 reads TGTGCCAGCAGCTTCCCTAGCACAGATACGCAGTATTTT.

This clonotype was counted a few times. This chain connects TRBV20-1 to TRBJ2-7; the match to TRBD1 covers 9 bases. This CDR3 is built from 17 residues. The J segment lost 5 bases and the V segment lost 3 bases, leaving 17 bases of the junction unmatched. Germline V gene sequence: CDR1 DFQATT, CDR2 SNEGSKA (reference sequence). The DNA of the CDR3 is TGCAGTGCTAGGCCCCCGGGACAGGGAAGGGTTAGGGACGAGCAGTACTTC. This encodes CSARPPGQGRVRDEQYF.

In its sample, this clonotype was seen many times. J is TRBJ2-1 and V is TRBV7-8; TRBD1 matches 9 bases. The germline gives CDR1 SGHVS, CDR2 FQNEAQ. J was trimmed by 6 bases and V by 4 bases; bases with no gene match: 1. The CDR3 spans 13 residues. The chain's CDR3 is CASSWDRANEQFF. For the CDR3, the DNA is TGTGCCAGCAGCTGGGACAGGGCCAATGAGCAGTTCTTC.

In this sample, this clonotype turned up many times. CDR3 in DNA: TGCGCCAGCAGCCGGCGACTAGAAGGATATGAGCAGTTCTTC. This sequence encodes CASSRRLEGYEQFF. The chain is built from TRBV5-1 and TRBJ2-1, with D perhaps matching TRBD2 (6 bases). This CDR3 contains 14 residues. Trimming stripped 4 bases from V and 8 bases from J, with 16 bases between. Germline V CDR1 and CDR2: SGHRS, YFSETQ.

In its sample, this clonotype was seen many times. The chain combines TRBV7-9 with TRBJ2-7, with 10 bases lining up with TRBD1. The V gene end was trimmed by 6 bases and the J gene end by 5 bases; junction bases not matched to a gene: 4. Germline CDR1 and CDR2: SEHNR and FQNEAQ (reference sequence). This CDR3 contains 13 residues. The DNA for the CDR3 is TGTGCCAGCAGTCCCGGGACAGGGGACGAGCAGTACTTC. It specifies CASSPGTGDEQYF.

This clonotype came up many times. This could be a read error, since a much larger clone is one nucleotide away. The chain carries TRBV6-2 or TRBV6-3 and TRBJ2-3; 10 nucleotides line up with TRBD2. V dropped 6 bases and J dropped 0; count of bases not matched to a gene: 0. This CDR3 comprises 14 residues. CDR1 is MNHEY and CDR2 is SVGEGT in the germline V gene. The CDR3 protein is CASRTSGSTDTQYF. CDR3 nucleotide sequence: TGTGCCAGCAGGACTAGCGGGAGCACAGATACGCAGTATTTT.

The chain recombines TRBV5-4 with TRBJ2-1; 8 bases match TRBD2. The V gene end was trimmed by 0 bases and the J gene end by 4 bases; junction bases not matched to a gene: 6. Germline lookup yields CDR1 SGHNT and CDR2 YYREEE (reference sequence). This CDR3 is 16 amino acids long. The CDR3 DNA reads as TGTGCCAGCAGCTTGGAAGGGACTAGAGGTTACAATGAGCAGTTCTTC. Its translation: CASSLEGTRGYNEQFF.

This clonotype has ten or more counts. V and J are TRBV30 and TRBJ2-3; the D gene could be TRBD1 or TRBD2 (5 bases each). The CDR3 sequence is 15 residues long. V was trimmed by 2 bases and J by 6 bases, leaving 18 bases between them. Germline-derived CDR1 and CDR2 are GTSNPN and SVGIG (reference sequence). The CDR3 nucleotides are TGTGCCTGGAGTCCCTGGGACGGCCACGGGGATACGCAGTATTTT. Its translation: CAWSPWDGHGDTQYF.

The CDR3 loop is CASSPNRANSPLHF. The CDR3 nucleotides are TGTGCCAGCAGCCCAAACAGAGCTAATTCACCCCTCCACTTT. V and J are TRBV3-1 and TRBJ1-6; D gene ambiguous. The V and J ends lost 4 bases and 6 bases respectively, with 10 bases between them. This CDR3 contains 14 residues. The germline V gene has CDR1 LGHDT and CDR2 YNNKEL (reference sequence).